The 10 T cell receptor beta chains presented below share a single source sample, sequenced in a study of blood T cell repertoires in COVID-19. The method was immunoSEQ multiplex PCR; TCRdb's version includes in-frame clones alone and lacks a portion of them. The data show 100,000 to 150,000 clones, 84% seen once. The sequenced material came from peripheral blood. All receptors come from a woman aged 25 to 39 who had recovered from COVID-19.

The chain joins TRBV18 to TRBJ2-1, with TRBD2 matching 7 bases. This CDR3 contains 12 residues. Trimming removed 3 bases from V and 9 bases from J; junction bases left unmatched: 2. Looked up from germline, CDR1 is KGHSH and CDR2 is LQKENI. CDR3 nucleotides: TGTGCCAGCTCACCGTTAGCGGGTGAGCAGTTCTTC. Translation: CASSPLAGEQFF.

The rearrangement joins TRBV20-1 to TRBJ2-1, with 8 bases lining up with TRBD2. After removal of 3 bases from V and 6 bases from J, the junction contained 13 bases not matched to a gene. Germline values: CDR1 DFQATT, CDR2 SNEGSKA (reference sequence). CDR3 length equals 16 residues. The CDR3 loop reads CSASQWSGSGGNEQFF. DNA for the CDR3: TGCAGTGCTAGTCAGTGGAGCGGGAGTGGGGGCAATGAGCAGTTCTTC.

This chain links TRBV27 with TRBJ1-2; D remains unclear. The V gene's germline CDR1 is MNHEY and CDR2 SMNVEV (reference sequence). The V gene lost 0 bases and the J gene lost 4 bases, with 12 bases spanning the gap. CDR3 length: 15 amino acids. The CDR3 sequence is CASSLSRLSVYGYTF. CDR3 DNA: TGTGCCAGCAGTTTATCGAGACTGTCCGTCTATGGCTACACCTTC.

The rearrangement uses TRBV28 and TRBJ1-2; D is ambiguous. The CDR3 has 14 residues. The germline gives CDR1 MDHEN, CDR2 SYDVKM. V was pared by 5 bases and J by 5 bases, with 15 bases between. The CDR3 region is CASSPHFAGYGYTF. CDR3 in DNA: TGTGCCAGCAGTCCCCATTTTGCAGGTTATGGCTACACCTTC.

The chain couples TRBV9 to TRBJ1-3; 9 bases map to TRBD1. V trimming: 3 bases; J trimming: 11 bases; junction bases outside the gene matches: 12. Germline assignment: CDR1 SGDLS and CDR2 YYNGEE. The CDR3 totals 15 residues. The CDR3 spells CASSAPGTGSRSIYF. The DNA for the CDR3 is TGTGCCAGCAGCGCGCCCGGGACAGGGAGTCGATCCATATATTTT.

The chain couples TRBV2 to TRBJ1-6, with 8 bases fitting TRBD1. The length of the CDR3 is 15 residues. Germline loops: CDR1 SNHLY, CDR2 FYNNEI. With 6 bases clipped from V and 8 bases from J, the junction kept 9 bases outside the gene matches. The CDR3 bases are TGTGCCAGCAGACCAACAGGGGGGTTTTATTCACCCCTCCACTTT. Its protein product is CASRPTGGFYSPLHF.

The chain uses TRBV6-5 and TRBJ2-3; 8 bases map to TRBD2. Looked up from germline, CDR1 is MNHEY and CDR2 is SVGAGI. With V trimmed by 4 bases and J by 6 bases, 6 bases remained unmatched. CDR3 size: 14 residues. CDR3 in amino acids: CASSSREGLDTQYF. The CDR3 nucleotides read TGTGCCAGCAGTTCACGGGAGGGCCTGGATACGCAGTATTTT.

The chain uses TRBV4-1 and TRBJ1-5; 7 positions agree with TRBD1. Losses at the gene ends were 0 bases for V and 5 bases for J; bases not matched to a gene: 7. The CDR3 runs 16 residues. Germline CDR1 is MGHRA and CDR2 is YSYEKL. The CDR3 DNA reads TGCGCCAGCAGCCAAGAGGCGGACAGGTCCGATCAGCCCCAGCATTTT. It translates to CASSQEADRSDQPQHF.

The genes are TRBV6-4 and TRBJ2-3, with TRBD2 matching over 11 bases. CDR1 is MRHNA, CDR2 SNTAGT, per germline. This CDR3 has 15 amino acids. The ends lost 2 bases at V and 4 bases at J; junction bases unmatched: 2. CDR3 DNA sequence: TGTGCCAGCAGTGACGGGACTAGCGGACCAGATACGCAGTATTTT. It is translated as CASSDGTSGPDTQYF.

V usage is TRBV4-1 and J usage is TRBJ2-6; TRBD2 matches at 8 bases. This CDR3 is 18 amino acids long. V lost 3 bases to trimming and J lost 0 bases; unmatched junction nucleotides: 7. Looked up from germline, CDR1 is MGHRA and CDR2 is YSYEKL. The CDR3: CASSHPAGASSGANVLTF. The CDR3 DNA is TGCGCCAGCAGCCACCCAGCGGGGGCCTCCTCTGGGGCCAACGTCCTGACTTTC.